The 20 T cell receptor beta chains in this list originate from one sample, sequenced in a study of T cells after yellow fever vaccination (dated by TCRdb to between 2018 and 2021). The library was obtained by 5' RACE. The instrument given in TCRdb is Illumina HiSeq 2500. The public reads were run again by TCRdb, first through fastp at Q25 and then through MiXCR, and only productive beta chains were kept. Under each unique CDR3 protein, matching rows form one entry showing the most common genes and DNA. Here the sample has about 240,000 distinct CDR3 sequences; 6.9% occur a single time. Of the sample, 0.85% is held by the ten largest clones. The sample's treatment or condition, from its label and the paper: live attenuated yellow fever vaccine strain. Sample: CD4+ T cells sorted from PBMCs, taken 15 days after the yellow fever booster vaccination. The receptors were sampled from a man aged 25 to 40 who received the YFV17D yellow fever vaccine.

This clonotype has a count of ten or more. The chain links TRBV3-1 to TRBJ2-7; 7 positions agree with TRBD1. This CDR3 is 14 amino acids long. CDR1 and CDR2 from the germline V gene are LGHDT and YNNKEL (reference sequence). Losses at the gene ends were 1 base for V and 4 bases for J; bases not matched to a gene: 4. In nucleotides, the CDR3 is TGTGCCAGCAGCCAAGGGACAGGATATTACGAGCAGTACTTC. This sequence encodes CASSQGTGYYEQYF.

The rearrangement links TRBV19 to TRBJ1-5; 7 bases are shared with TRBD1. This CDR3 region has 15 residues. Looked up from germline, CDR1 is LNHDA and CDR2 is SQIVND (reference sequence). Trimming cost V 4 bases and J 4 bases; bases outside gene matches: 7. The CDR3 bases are TGTGCCAGTAGTAATACACCGGGACAGAATCAGCCCCAGCATTTT. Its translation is CASSNTPGQNQPQHF.

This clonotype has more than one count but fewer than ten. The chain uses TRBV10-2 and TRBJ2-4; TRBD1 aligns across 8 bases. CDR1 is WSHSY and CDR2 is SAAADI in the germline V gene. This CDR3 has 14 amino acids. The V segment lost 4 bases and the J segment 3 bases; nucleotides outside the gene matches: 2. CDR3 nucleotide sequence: TGCGCCAGCAGTGCAGGGGGCGTCAAAAACATTCAGTACTTC. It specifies CASSAGGVKNIQYF.

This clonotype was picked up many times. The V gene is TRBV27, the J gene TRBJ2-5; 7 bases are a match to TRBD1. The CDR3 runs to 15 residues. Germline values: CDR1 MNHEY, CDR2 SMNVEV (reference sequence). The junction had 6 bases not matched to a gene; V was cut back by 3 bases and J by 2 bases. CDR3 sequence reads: CASSFAGTVQETQYF. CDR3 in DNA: TGTGCCAGCAGTTTCGCCGGGACAGTACAAGAGACCCAGTACTTC.

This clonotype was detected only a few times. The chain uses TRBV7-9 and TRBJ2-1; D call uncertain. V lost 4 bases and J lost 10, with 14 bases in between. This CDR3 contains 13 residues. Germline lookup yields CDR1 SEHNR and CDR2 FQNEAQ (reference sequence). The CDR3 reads CASSSNPELEQFF. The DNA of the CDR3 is TGTGCCAGCAGCTCGAACCCTGAATTGGAGCAGTTCTTC.

The CDR3 loop is CASSPGLTGTQYF. The DNA for the CDR3 is TGTGCCAGCAGCCCAGGACTAACCGGGACCCAGTACTTC. J is TRBJ2-5 and V is TRBV7-9, with D possibly matching TRBD2 (6 bases). Germline CDR1 reads SEHNR; CDR2 reads FQNEAQ (reference sequence). Trimming removed 5 bases from V and 7 bases from J, with 14 bases in between. This CDR3 region has 13 residues.

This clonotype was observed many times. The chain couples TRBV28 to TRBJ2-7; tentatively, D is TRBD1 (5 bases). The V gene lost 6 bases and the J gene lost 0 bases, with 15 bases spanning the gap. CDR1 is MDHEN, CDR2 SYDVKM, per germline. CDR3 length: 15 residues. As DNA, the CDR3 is TGTGCCAGCAGGCCAGGACCCACAGGCTCCTACGAGCAGTACTTC. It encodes CASRPGPTGSYEQYF.

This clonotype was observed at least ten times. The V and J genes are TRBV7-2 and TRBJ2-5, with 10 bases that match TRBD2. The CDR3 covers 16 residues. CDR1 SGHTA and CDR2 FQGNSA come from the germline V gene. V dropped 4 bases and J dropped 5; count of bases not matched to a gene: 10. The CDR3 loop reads CASSSRTSGLLETQYF. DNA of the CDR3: TGTGCCAGCAGCTCTAGGACTAGCGGCCTCCTGGAGACCCAGTACTTC. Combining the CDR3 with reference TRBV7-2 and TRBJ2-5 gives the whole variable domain GAGVSQSPSNKVTEKGKDVELRCDPISGHTALYWYRQSLGQGLEFLIYFQGNSAPDKSGLPSDRFSAERTGGSVSTLTIQRTQQEDSAVYLCASSSRTSGLLETQYFGPGTRLLVL.

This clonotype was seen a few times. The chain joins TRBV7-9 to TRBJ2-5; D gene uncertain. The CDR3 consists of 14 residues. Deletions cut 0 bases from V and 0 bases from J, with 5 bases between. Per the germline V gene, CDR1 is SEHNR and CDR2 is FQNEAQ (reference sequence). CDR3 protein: CASSLAGHQETQYF. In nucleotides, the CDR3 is TGTGCCAGCAGCTTAGCGGGCCACCAAGAGACCCAGTACTTC. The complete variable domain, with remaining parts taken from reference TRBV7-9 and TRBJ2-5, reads DTGVSQNPRHKITKRGQNVTFRCDPISEHNRLYWYRQTLGQGPEFLTYFQNEAQLEKSRLLSDRFSAERPKGSFSTLEIQRTEQGDSAMYLCASSLAGHQETQYFGPGTRLLVL.

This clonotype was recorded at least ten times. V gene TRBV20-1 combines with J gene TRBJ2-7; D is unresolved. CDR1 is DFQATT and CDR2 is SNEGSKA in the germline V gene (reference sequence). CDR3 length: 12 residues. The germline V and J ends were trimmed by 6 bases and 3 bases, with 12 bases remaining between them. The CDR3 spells CSAKQGNYEQYF. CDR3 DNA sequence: TGCAGTGCCAAACAAGGGAACTACGAGCAGTACTTC.

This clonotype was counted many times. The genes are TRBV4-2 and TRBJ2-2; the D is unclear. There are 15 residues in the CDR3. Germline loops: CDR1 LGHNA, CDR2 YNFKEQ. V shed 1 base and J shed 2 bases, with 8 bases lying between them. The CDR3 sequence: CASSQVSLNTGELFF. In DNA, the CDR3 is TGTGCCAGCAGCCAAGTATCACTTAACACCGGGGAGCTGTTTTTT.

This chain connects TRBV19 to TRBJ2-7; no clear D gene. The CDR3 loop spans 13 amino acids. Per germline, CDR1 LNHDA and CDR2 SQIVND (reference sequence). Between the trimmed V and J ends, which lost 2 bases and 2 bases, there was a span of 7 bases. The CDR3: CASSIQVTYEQYF. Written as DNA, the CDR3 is TGTGCCAGTAGTATACAGGTAACCTACGAGCAGTACTTC.

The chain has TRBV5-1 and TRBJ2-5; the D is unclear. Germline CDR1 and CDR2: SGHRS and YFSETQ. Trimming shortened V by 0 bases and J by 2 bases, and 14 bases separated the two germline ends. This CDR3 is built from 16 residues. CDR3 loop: CASSLAGLARQETQYF. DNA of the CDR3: TGCGCCAGCAGCTTGGCCGGATTAGCCAGACAAGAGACCCAGTACTTC.

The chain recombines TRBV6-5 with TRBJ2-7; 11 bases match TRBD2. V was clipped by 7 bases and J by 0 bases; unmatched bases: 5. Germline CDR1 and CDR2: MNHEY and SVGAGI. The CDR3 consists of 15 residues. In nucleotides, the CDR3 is TGTGCCAGCACCTTGACTAGCGGGGACTCCTACGAGCAGTACTTC. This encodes CASTLTSGDSYEQYF.

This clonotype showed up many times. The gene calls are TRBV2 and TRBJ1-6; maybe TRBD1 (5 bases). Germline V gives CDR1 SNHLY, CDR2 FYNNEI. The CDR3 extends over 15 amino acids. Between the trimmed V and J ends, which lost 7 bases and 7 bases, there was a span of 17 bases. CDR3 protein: CASTDRQGPNSPLHF. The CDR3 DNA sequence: TGTGCCAGCACAGATCGGCAGGGACCCAATTCACCCCTCCACTTT.

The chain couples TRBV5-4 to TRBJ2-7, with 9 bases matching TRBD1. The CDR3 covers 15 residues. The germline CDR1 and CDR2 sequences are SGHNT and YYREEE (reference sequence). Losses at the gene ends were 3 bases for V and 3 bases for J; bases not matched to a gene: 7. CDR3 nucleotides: TGTGCCAGCAGCTGGGCCGGACAGGGGCGCTACGAGCAGTACTTC. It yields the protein CASSWAGQGRYEQYF.

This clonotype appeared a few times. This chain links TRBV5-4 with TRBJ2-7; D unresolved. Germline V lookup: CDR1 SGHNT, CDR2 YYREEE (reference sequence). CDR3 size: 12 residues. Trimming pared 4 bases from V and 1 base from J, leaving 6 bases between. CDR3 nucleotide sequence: TGTGCCAGCAGCATAAAATCCTACGAGCAGTACTTC. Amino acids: CASSIKSYEQYF.

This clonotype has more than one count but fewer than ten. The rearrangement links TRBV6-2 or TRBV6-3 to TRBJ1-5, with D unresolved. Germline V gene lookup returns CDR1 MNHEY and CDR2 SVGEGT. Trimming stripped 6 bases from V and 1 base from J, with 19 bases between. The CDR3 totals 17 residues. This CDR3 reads CASSTLGGFMSNQPQHF. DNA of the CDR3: TGTGCCAGCAGCACGCTCGGTGGTTTTATGAGCAATCAGCCCCAGCATTTT.

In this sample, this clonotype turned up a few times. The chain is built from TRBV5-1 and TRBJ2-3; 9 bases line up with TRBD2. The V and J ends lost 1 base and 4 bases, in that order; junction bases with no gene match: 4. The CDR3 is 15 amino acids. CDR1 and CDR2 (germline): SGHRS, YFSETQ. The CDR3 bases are TGCGCCAGCAGCTTGAGGTCTAGCGGGGCAGATACGCAGTATTTT. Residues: CASSLRSSGADTQYF.

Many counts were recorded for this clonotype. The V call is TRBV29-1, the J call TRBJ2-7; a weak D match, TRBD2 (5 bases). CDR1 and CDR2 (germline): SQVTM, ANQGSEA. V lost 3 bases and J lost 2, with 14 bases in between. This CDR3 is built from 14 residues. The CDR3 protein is CSVEFETTTYEQYF. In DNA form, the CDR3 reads TGCAGCGTTGAGTTTGAGACTACAACCTACGAGCAGTACTTC.